This T cell receptor beta chain was observed in a study of T-cell reconstitution after alpha-beta-depleted transplantation in children. Points from the study as a whole: Day-60 TCRbeta diversity that was high in some patients was derived from surviving recipient T cells and thymic progenitors. About two months after transplant, alpha-beta T cells reportedly came from several hundred expanded graft clones. Among T cells one year after transplant, newly produced cells accounted for most counts and diversity.

TCRbeta library preparation incorporated unique molecular identifiers. A single record per CDR3 protein comes from TCRdb applying MiXCR to the PCR reads. The top ten hold about a fifth of the sample, which has over 80,000 distinct CDR3 sequences, more than 20% seen once. This CDR3 comprises 14 residues. CDR1 and CDR2 from the germline V gene are MNHEY and SMNVEV (reference sequence). Germline trimming cut 6 bases from V and 8 bases from J; bases unmatched to any gene: 7. A few counts support this clonotype. Antigen: not known. Sequenced here: PBMCs, sampled before TCRalphabeta/CD19-depleted stem cell transplant. This receptor was taken from a boy under 10 years old with acute lymphoblastic leukemia, due to receive a stem cell transplant. The rearrangement links TRBV27 to TRBJ1-4, with 9 bases aligning to TRBD1. The CDR3 sequence: CASRGDRAGEKLFF. In DNA form, the CDR3 reads TGTGCCAGCAGAGGGGACAGGGCCGGGGAAAAACTGTTTTTT.